This T cell receptor (beta chain) came from a study of CD8+CD57+ T cells in acquired aplastic anemia. Sequencing was done on patients that had shown CD8+CD57+ cell expansion by flow cytometry. No therapy was given to patients before blood sampling. The CDR3 is 14 amino acids. Germline lookup yields CDR1 SNHLY and CDR2 FYNNEI. The V end lost 6 bases, the J end lost 1 base, and 12 bases lay between the germline ends. The template used for profiling TCR beta VDJ and CDR3 was genomic DNA. Each CDR3 protein is one row after TCRdb ran MiXCR on the reads. The data show approximately 100,000 distinct CDR3 sequences, with 55% to 80% seen just once and 55% to 65% held by the top ten.

This clonotype was sampled from a human donor with aplastic anemia. The sequenced sample was sorted CD4+, CD8+, or CD8+CD57+ T cells (not recorded which) from PBMCs. The V gene is TRBV2, the J gene TRBJ1-1; D gene uncertain. CDR3 region: CASRPLVANTEAFF. CDR3 in DNA: TGTGCCAGCAGGCCCCTTGTGGCGAACACTGAAGCTTTCTTT.